One sample yielded the 2 T cell receptor beta chains listed below, sequenced in a study of T cells in Graves' hyperthyroidism and ophthalmopathy. Amplified TCR beta CDR3 regions derived from RNA transcripts. The primer set for the first-round RT-PCR of the TCR CDR3 was HTBI. TCRdb ran MiXCR on the multiplex PCR reads and lists one entry per CDR3 protein. Here the sample spans 500,000 to 800,000 distinct CDR3 sequences, about 14% being singletons. What was sequenced was blood. Receptor source: a woman between 45 and 65 years old with Graves' ophthalmopathy.

This clonotype has ten or more counts. The V and J genes are TRBV7-8 and TRBJ2-5; TRBD2 agrees at 16 bases. Trimming took 1 base from V and 4 from J; bases not matched to a gene: 9. This CDR3 has 19 amino acids. CDR1 is SGHVS, CDR2 FQNEAQ, per germline. The CDR3 region is CASSLGLGLAGGPGETQYF. The CDR3 DNA follows: TGTGCCAGCAGCTTAGGGTTGGGACTAGCGGGAGGGCCGGGAGAGACCCAGTACTTC.

This clonotype was seen a handful of times. The chain employs TRBV9 and TRBJ2-6, with TRBD2 matching over 11 bases. The ends lost 0 bases at V and 1 base at J; junction bases unmatched: 3. Per the germline V gene, CDR1 is SGDLS and CDR2 is YYNGEE. CDR3 size: 18 residues. The DNA for the CDR3 is TGTGCCAGCAGCGTAGGACTAGCGGGAACTTCTGGGGCCAACGTCCTGACTTTC. The encoded protein is CASSVGLAGTSGANVLTF.